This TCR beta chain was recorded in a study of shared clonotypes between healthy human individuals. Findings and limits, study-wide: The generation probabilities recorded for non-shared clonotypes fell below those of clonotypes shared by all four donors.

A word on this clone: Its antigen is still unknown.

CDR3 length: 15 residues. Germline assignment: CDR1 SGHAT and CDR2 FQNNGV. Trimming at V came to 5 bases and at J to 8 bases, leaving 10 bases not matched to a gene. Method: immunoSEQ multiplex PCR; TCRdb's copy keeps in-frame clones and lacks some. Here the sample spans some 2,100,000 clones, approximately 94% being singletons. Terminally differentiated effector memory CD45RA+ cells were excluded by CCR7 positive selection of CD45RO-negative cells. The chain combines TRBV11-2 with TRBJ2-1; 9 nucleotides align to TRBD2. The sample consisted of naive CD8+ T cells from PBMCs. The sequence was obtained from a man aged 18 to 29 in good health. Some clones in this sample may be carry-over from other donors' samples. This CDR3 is CASSPLAGEGDEQFF. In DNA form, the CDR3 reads TGTGCCAGCAGCCCTTTAGCGGGAGAGGGGGATGAGCAGTTCTTC.